These 2 T cell receptor beta chains originate from one sample sequenced in a study of control samples from healthy donors and cancer patients. The repertoire was sequenced with immunoSEQ multiplex PCR; TCRdb's copy has only in-frame clones and lacks some. This sample carries approximately 94,000 clones, 86% of them seen once, and the ten largest clones take about 1.3%. Material for sequencing was blood. The receptors here all came from a woman aged 50 to 60 in good health.

On this clone: The same CDR3 can be traced to other DNA sequences in this sample. The chain is built from TRBV29-1 and TRBJ2-7; possibly TRBD2 for D (6 bases). The V gene lost 4 bases and the J gene lost 4 bases, with 17 bases spanning the gap. The germline gives CDR1 SQVTM, CDR2 ANQGSEA. The CDR3 sequence is 14 residues long. CDR3 sequence: CSVATGVRWYEQYF. As DNA, the CDR3 is TGCAGCGTTGCAACGGGGGTAAGGTGGTACGAGCAGTACTTC.

CDR3 amino acids: CASSQVPEGAGELFF. As DNA, the CDR3 is TGTGCCAGCAGCCAAGTTCCCGAAGGGGCCGGGGAGCTGTTTTTT. The rearrangement uses TRBV4-2 and TRBJ2-2; perhaps TRBD1 as D (5 bases). Trimming left V 1 base short and J 6 bases short, with 12 bases between. Germline CDR1 LGHNA, CDR2 YNFKEQ. The CDR3 is 15 amino acids.